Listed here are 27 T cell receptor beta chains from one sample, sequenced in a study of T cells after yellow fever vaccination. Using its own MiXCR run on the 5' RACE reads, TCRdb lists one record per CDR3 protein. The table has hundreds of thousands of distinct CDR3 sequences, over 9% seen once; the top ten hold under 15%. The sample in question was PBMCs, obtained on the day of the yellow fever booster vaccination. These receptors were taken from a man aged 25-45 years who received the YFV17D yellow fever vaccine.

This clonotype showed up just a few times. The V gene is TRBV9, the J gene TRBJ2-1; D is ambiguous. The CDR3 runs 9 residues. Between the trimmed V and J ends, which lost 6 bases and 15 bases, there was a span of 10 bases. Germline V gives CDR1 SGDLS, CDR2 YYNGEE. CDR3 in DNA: TGTGCCAGCATCCCTAAGGGGTTCTTC. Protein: CASIPKGFF.

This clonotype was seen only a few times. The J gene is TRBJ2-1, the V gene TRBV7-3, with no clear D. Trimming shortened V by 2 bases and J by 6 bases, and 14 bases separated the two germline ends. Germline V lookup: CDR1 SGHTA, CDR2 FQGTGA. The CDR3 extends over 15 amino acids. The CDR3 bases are TGTGCCAGCAGCTTACTAGGGCTAACCGGCAATGAGCAGTTCTTC. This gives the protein CASSLLGLTGNEQFF.

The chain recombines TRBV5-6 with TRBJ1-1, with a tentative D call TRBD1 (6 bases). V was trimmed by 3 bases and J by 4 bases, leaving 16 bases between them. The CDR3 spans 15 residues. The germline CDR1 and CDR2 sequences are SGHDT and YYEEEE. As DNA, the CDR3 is TGTGCCAGCAGCTGGGGAGGCAGGGGAGGCACTGAAGCTTTCTTT. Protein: CASSWGGRGGTEAFF.

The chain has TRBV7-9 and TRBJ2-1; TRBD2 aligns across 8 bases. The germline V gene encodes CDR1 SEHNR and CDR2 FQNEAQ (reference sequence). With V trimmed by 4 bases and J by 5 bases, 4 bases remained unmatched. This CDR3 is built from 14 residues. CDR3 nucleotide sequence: TGTGCCAGCAGCTCCCTACTAGCGGACAATGAGCAGTTCTTC. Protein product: CASSSLLADNEQFF.

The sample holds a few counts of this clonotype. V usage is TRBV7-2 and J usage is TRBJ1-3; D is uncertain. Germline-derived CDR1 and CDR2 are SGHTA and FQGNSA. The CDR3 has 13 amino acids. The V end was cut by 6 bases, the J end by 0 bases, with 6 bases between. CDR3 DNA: TGTGCCAGCAGTACCAGCTCTGGAAACACCATATATTTT. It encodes CASSTSSGNTIYF.

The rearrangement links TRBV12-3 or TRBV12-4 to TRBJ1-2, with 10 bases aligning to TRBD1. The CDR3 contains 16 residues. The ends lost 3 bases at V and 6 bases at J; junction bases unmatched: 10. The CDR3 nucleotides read TGTGCCAGCAGTTTTATCATCGGGGACAGGGGACATGGCTACACCTTC. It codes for CASSFIIGDRGHGYTF.

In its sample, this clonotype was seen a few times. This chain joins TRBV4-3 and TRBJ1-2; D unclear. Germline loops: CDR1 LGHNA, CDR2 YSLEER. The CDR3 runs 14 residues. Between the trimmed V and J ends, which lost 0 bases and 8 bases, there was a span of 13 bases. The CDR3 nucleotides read TGCGCCAGCAGCCAAGAAGGCAGGAATTTAGGCTACACCTTC. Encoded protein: CASSQEGRNLGYTF.

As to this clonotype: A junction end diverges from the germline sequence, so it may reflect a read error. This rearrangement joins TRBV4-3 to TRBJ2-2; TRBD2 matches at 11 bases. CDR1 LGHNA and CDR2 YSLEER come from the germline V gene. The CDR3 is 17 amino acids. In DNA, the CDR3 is TGCGCCAGCAGCCAAGATAGTGAGACTAGCGGGACCGAGGAGCTGTTTTTT. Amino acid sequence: CASSQDSETSGTEELFF.

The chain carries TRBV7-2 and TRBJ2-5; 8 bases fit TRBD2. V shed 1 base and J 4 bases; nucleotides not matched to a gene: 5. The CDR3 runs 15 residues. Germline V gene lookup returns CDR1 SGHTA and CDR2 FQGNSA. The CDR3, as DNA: TGTGCCAGCAGCTTAGAGGGACTAGGAACAGAGACCCAGTACTTC. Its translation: CASSLEGLGTETQYF.

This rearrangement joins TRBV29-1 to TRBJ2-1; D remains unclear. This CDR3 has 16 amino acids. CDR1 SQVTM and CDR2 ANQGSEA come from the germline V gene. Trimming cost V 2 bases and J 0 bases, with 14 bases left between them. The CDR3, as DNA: TGCAGCGTTGAAATGGGGAAGGCCGGCTCCTACAATGAGCAGTTCTTC. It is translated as CSVEMGKAGSYNEQFF.

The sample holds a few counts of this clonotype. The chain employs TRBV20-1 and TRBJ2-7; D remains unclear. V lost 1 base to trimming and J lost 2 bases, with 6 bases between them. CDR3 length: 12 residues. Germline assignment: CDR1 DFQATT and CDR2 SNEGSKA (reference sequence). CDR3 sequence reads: CSARAPTYEQYF. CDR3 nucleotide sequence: TGCAGTGCTAGAGCTCCGACCTACGAGCAGTACTTC.

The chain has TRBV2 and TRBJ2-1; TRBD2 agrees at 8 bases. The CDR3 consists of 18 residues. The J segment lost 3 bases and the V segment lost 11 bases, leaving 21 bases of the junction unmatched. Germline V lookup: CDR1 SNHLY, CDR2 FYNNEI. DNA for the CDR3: TGTGCCTTCAGTCAATACAGGCGGGAGGTGCCTCTCTACAATGAGCAGTTCTTC. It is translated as CAFSQYRREVPLYNEQFF.

The CDR3, as DNA: TGTGCCAGCAGCCTTAGCGGGGCGGCGGAGACCCAGTACTTC. As protein: CASSLSGAAETQYF. V gene TRBV7-9 combines with J gene TRBJ2-5; 8 nucleotides line up with TRBD2. In germline, CDR1 is SEHNR, CDR2 FQNEAQ (reference sequence). CDR3 length: 14 amino acids. V was clipped by 5 bases and J by 5 bases; unmatched bases: 7.

The CDR3 coding sequence is TGCAGTGCTGTGGACAGGGGGGGAACAAGCTCCTACGAGCAGTACTTC. Its protein product is CSAVDRGGTSSYEQYF. This chain uses TRBV20-1 with TRBJ2-7, with 10 positions matching TRBD1. The CDR3 sequence is 16 residues long. The ends lost 5 bases at V and 0 bases at J; junction bases unmatched: 10. CDR1 and CDR2 (germline): DFQATT, SNEGSKA (reference sequence).

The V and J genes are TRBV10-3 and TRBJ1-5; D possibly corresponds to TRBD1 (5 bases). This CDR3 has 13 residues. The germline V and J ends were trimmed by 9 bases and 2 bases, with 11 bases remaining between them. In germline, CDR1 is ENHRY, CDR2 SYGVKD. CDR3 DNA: TGTGCCATAGCCGACAGTGGCAATCAGCCCCAGCATTTT. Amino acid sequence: CAIADSGNQPQHF.

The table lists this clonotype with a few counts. The CDR3 region is CSANNEQFF. The CDR3 coding sequence is TGCAGCGCGAACAATGAGCAGTTCTTC. The rearrangement joins TRBV29-1 to TRBJ2-1; D call uncertain. Looked up from germline, CDR1 is SQVTM and CDR2 is ANQGSEA. The CDR3 loop spans 9 amino acids. Trimming took off 7 bases at V and 5 bases at J, with 3 bases between the two ends.

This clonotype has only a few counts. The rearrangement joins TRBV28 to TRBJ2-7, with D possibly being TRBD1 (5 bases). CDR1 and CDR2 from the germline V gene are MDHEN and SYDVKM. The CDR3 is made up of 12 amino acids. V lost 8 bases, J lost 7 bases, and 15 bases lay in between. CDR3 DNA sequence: TGTGCCAGCTCGTCAGGGCTGGGGGAGCAGTACTTC. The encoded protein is CASSSGLGEQYF.

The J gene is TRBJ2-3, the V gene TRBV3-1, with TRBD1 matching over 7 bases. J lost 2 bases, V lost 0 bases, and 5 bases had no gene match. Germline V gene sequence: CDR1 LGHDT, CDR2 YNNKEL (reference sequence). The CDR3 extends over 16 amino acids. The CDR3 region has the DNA TGTGCCAGCAGCCAAGAGGGGACAGCTGTCACAGATACGCAGTATTTT. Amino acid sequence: CASSQEGTAVTDTQYF.

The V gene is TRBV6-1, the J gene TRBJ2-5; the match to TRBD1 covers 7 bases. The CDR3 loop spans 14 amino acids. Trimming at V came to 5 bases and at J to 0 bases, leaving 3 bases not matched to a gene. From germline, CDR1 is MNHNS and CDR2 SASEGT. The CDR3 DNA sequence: TGTGCCAGCAGTACCACAGGGGACCAAGAGACCCAGTACTTC. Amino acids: CASSTTGDQETQYF.

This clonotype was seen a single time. The CDR3 DNA follows: TGCAGCGCCCGCAGGACAAGGGCCAAAAACATTCAGTACTTC. Its protein is CSARRTRAKNIQYF. The chain recombines TRBV29-1 with TRBJ2-4, with D tentatively TRBD1 (5 bases). CDR3 size: 14 residues. V dropped 7 bases and J dropped 1 base, with 14 bases sitting between them. Per germline, CDR1 SQVTM and CDR2 ANQGSEA.

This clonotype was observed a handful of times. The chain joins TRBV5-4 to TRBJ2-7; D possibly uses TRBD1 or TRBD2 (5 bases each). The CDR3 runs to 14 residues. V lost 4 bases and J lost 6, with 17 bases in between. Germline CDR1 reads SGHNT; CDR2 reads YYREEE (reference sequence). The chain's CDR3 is CASSHNRDLLEQYF. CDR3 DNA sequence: TGTGCCAGCAGCCACAACCGGGACCTGCTCGAGCAGTACTTC.

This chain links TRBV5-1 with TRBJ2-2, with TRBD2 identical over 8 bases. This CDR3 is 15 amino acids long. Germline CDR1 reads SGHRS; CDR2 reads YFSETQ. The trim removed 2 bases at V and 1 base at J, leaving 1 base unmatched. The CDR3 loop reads CASSLREGNTGELFF. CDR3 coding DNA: TGCGCCAGCAGCTTACGGGAGGGGAACACCGGGGAGCTGTTTTTT.

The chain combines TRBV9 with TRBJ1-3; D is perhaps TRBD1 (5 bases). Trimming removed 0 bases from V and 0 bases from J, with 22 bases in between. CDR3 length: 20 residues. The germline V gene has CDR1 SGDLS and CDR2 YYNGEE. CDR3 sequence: CASSVGRIGAGPSSGNTIYF. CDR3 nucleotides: TGTGCCAGCAGCGTAGGGAGGATTGGGGCAGGGCCGAGCTCTGGAAACACCATATATTTT.

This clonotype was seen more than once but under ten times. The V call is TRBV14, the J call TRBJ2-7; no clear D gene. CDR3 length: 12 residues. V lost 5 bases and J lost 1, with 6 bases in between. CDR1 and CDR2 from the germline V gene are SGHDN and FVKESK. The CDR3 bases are TGTGCCAGCAGCGAAAATTCCTACGAGCAGTACTTC. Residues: CASSENSYEQYF.

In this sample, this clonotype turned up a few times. In DNA form, the CDR3 reads TGTGCCAGCTCACCCCATTACAATGAGCAGTTCTTC. Its protein is CASSPHYNEQFF. The rearrangement uses TRBV12-3 or TRBV12-4 and TRBJ2-1; unclear D gene. The CDR3 totals 12 residues. Trimming stripped 8 bases from V and 4 bases from J, with 9 bases between.

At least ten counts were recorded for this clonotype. The CDR3 is CSARAWSSYNEQFF. The DNA for the CDR3 is TGCAGTGCTCGTGCATGGAGCTCCTACAATGAGCAGTTCTTC. This chain uses TRBV20-1 with TRBJ2-1; D is undetermined. Germline V gene sequence: CDR1 DFQATT, CDR2 SNEGSKA (reference sequence). With 5 bases removed from V and 0 bases from J, the gap between germline ends came to 11 bases. The CDR3 is 14 amino acids.

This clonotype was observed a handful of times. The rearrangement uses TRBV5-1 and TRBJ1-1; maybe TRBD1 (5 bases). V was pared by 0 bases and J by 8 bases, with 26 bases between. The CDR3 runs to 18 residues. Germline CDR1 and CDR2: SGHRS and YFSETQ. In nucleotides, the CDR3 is TGCGCCAGCAGCTTGGCGGAGAGATCCCCCAGGGAGCCACGCGAAGCTTTCTTT. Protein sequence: CASSLAERSPREPREAFF.